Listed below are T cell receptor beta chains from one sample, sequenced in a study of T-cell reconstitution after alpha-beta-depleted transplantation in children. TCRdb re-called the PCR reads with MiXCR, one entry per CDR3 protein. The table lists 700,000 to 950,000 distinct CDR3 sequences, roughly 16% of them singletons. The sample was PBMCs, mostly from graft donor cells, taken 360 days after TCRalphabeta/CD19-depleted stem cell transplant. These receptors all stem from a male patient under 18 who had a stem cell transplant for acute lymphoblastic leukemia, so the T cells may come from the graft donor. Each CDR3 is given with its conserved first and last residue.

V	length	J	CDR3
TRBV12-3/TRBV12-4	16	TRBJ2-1	CASSLTRTSGTNEQFF
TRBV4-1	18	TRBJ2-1	CASSQYGIPGSPYNEQFF
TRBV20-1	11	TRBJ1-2	CSGSPGYGYTF
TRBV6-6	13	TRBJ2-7	CASSRDPVGEQYF
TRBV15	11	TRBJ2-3	CATKRGLASYF
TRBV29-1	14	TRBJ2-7	CSVEGWVSGNEQYF
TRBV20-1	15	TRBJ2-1	CSARGLSGEYNEQFF
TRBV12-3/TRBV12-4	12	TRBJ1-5	CASSFWDQPQHF
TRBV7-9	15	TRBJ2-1	CASREGRGGNNEQFF
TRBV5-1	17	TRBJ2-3	CASSFQREGRGTDTQYF
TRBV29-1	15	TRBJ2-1	CSVEASGSSYNEQFF
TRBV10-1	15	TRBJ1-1	CASSEGYGHNTEAFF
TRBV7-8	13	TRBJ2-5	CASSLEREETQYF
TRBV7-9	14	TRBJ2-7	CASSSSGRYYEQYF
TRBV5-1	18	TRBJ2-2	CASSLVSRHSLNTGELFF
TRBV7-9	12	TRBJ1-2	CAIRGGGDGYTF
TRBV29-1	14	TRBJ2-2	CSVGEEANTGELFF